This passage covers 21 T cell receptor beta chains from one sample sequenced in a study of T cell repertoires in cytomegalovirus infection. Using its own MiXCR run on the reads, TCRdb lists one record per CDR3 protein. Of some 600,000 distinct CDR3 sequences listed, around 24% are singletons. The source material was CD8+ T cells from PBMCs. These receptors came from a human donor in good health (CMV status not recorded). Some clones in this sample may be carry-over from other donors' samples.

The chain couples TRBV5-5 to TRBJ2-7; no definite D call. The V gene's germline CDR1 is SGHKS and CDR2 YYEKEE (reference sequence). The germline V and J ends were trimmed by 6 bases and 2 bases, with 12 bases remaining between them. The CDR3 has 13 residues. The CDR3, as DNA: TGTGCCAGCACGTTCGGTCCTACCTACGAGCAGTACGTC. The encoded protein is CASTFGPTYEQYV.

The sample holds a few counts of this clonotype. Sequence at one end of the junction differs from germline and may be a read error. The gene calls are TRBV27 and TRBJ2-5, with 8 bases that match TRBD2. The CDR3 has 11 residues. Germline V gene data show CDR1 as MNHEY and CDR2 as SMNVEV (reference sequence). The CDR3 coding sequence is TGCCCGGGGGGGCCACGAGAGACCCAGTACTTC. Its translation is CPGGPRETQYF.

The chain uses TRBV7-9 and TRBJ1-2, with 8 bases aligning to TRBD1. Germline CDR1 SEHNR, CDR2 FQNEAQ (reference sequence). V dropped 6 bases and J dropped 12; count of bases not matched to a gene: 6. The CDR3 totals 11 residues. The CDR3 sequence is CASREQGVDTF. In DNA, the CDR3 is TGTGCCAGCAGGGAACAGGGGGTCGACACCTTC.

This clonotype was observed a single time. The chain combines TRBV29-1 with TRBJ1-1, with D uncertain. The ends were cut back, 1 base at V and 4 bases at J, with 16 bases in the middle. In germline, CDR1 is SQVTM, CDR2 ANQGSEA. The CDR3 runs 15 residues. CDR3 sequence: CSVEGLPTGSTEAFF. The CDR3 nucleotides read TGCAGCGTTGAAGGCCTTCCCACGGGCTCCACTGAAGCTTTCTTT.

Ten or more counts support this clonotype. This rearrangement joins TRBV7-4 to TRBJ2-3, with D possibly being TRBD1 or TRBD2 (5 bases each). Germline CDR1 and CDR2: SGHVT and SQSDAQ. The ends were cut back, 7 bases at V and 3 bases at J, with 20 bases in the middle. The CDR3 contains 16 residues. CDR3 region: CASILYGGRATDTQYF. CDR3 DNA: TGTGCCAGCATTCTCTATGGAGGCAGGGCGACAGATACGCAGTATTTT.

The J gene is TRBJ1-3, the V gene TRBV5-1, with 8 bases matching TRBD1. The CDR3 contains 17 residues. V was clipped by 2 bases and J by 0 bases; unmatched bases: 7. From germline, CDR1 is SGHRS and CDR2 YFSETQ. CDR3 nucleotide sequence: TGCGCCAGCAGCTTCGCGGGACAGGACTTCTCTGGAAACACCATATATTTT. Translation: CASSFAGQDFSGNTIYF.

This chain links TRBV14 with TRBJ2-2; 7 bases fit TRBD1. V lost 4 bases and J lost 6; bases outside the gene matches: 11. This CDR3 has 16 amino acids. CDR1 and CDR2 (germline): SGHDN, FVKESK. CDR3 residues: CASSLEGGNLAGELFF. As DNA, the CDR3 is TGTGCCAGCAGCCTCGAAGGGGGCAATCTCGCCGGGGAGCTGTTTTTT.

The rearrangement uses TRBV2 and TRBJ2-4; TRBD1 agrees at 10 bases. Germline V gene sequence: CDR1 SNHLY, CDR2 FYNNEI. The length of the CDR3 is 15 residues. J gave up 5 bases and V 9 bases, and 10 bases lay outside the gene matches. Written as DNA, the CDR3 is TGTGCCAGTGCAATTACCGGGACAGGGGAAAACATTCAGTACTTC. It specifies CASAITGTGENIQYF.

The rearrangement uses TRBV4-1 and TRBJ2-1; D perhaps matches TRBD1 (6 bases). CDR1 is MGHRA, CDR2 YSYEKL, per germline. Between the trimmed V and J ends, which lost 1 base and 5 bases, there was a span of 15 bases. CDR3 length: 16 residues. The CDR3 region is CASSQVQGQLDNEQFF. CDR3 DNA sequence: TGCGCCAGCAGCCAAGTCCAAGGACAGCTTGACAATGAGCAGTTCTTC.

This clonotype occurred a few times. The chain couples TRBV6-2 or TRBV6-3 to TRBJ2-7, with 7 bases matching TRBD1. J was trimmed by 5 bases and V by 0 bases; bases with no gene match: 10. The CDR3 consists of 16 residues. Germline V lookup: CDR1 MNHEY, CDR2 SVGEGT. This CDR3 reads CASSYSRTQGHHEQYV. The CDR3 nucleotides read TGTGCCAGCAGTTACTCCCGTACACAGGGGCACCACGAGCAGTACGTC.

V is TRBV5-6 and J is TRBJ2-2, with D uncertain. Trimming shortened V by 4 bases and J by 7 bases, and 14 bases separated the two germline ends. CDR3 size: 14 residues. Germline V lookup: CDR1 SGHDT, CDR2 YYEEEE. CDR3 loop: CASSAVDASGELFF. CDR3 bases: TGTGCCAGCAGCGCCGTGGACGCTAGCGGGGAGCTGTTTTTT.

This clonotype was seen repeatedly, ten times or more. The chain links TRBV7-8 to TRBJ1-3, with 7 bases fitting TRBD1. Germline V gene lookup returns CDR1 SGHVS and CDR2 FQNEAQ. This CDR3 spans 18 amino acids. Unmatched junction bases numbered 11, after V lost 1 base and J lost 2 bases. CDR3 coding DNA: TGTGCCAGCAGCTTAGATTTCTATACTACAGGGGCTGGAAACACCATATATTTT. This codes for CASSLDFYTTGAGNTIYF.

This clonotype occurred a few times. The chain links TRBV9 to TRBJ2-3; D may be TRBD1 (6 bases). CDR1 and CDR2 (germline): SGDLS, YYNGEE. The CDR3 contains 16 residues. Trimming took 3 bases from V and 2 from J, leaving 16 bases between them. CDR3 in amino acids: CASSDDPRGATDTQYF. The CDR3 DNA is TGTGCCAGCAGCGACGATCCCAGGGGTGCCACAGATACGCAGTATTTT.

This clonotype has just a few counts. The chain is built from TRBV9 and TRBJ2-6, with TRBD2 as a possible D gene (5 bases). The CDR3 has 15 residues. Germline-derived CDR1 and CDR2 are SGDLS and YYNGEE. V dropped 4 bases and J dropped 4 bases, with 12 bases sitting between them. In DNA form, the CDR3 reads TGTGCCAGCAGCTCTAGCTTGGAAGGGGCCAACGTCCTGACTTTC. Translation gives CASSSSLEGANVLTF.

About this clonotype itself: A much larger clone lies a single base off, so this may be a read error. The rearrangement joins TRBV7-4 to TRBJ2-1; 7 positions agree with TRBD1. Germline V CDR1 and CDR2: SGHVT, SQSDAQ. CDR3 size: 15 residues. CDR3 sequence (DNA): TGTACCAGCAGCTTAAATGTTTCCAGGGGGAATGAGCAGTTCTTC. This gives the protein CTSSLNVSRGNEQFF.

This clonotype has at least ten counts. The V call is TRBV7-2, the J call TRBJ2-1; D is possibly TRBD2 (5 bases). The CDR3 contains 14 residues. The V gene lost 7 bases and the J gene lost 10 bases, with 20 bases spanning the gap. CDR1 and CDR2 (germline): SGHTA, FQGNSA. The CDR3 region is CASMQTDSLGEQFF. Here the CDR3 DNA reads TGTGCCAGCATGCAAACGGACTCGCTCGGGGAGCAGTTCTTC.

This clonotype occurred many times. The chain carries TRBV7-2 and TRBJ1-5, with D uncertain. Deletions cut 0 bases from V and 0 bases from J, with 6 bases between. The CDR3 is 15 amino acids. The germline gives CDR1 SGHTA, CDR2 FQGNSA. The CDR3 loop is CASSLAPYSNQPQHF. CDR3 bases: TGTGCCAGCAGCTTAGCTCCTTATAGCAATCAGCCCCAGCATTTT. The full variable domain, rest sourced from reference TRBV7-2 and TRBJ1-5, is GAGVSQSPSNKVTEKGKDVELRCDPISGHTALYWYRQSLGQGLEFLIYFQGNSAPDKSGLPSDRFSAERTGGSVSTLTIQRTQQEDSAVYLCASSLAPYSNQPQHFGDGTRLSIL.

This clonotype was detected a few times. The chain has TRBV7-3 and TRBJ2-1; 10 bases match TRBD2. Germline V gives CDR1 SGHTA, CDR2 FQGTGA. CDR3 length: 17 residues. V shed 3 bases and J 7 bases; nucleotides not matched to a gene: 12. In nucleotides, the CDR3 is TGTGCCAGCAGCTTTATTAGCGGGGGGCCGGGAGGGAATGAGCAGTTCTTC. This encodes CASSFISGGPGGNEQFF.

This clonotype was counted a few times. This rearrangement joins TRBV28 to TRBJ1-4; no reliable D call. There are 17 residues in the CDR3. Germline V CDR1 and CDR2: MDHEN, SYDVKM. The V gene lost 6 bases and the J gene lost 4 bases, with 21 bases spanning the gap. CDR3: CASSPRVYRASNEKLFF. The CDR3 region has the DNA TGTGCCAGCAGCCCCCGGGTGTATCGTGCGAGTAATGAAAAACTGTTTTTT. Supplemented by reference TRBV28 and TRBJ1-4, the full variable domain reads DVKVTQSSRYLVKRTGEKVFLECVQDMDHENMFWYRQDPGLGLRLIYFSYDVKMKEKGDIPEGYSVSREKKERFSLILESASTNQTSMYLCASSPRVYRASNEKLFFGSGTQLSVL.

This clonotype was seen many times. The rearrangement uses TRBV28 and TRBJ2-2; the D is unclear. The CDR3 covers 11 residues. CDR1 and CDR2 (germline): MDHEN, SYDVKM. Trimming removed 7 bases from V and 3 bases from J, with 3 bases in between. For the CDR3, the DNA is TGTGCCAGCAAGTACACCGGGGAGCTGTTTTTT. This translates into CASKYTGELFF.

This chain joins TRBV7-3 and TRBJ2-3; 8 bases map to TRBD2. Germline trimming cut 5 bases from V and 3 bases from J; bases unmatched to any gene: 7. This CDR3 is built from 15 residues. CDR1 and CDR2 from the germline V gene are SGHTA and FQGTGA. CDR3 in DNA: TGTGCCAGCAGCCGGACTAGCTCTAGAACAGATACGCAGTATTTT. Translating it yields CASSRTSSRTDTQYF.